This record looks at one T cell receptor (beta chain) sequence and its context. Its antigen is unidentified. This CDR3 spans 12 amino acids. V was trimmed by 6 bases and J by 7 bases, leaving 10 bases between them. This sample stems from a study of blood T cells in healthy people across ages. Study-wide findings and caveats: Long-lived donors had more naive CD4+ cells and higher diversity than aged donors.

A second roughly 6 to 11 cycle PCR used barcoded and J-beta primers. With 12 random nucleotides, a template-switch adaptor tagged each individual cDNA molecule. MiXCR was run by TCRdb on the 5' RACE reads, yielding one entry per CDR3 protein. The sample records fewer than 750,000 distinct CDR3 sequences, roughly half being singletons. This sequence was found in a woman over 75 in good health. This chain connects TRBV12-3 or TRBV12-4 to TRBJ1-5; D is ambiguous. Material: blood. The CDR3 DNA reads TGTGCCAGCAGCCCCGGGGAGCAGCCCCAGCATTTT. It is translated as CASSPGEQPQHF.